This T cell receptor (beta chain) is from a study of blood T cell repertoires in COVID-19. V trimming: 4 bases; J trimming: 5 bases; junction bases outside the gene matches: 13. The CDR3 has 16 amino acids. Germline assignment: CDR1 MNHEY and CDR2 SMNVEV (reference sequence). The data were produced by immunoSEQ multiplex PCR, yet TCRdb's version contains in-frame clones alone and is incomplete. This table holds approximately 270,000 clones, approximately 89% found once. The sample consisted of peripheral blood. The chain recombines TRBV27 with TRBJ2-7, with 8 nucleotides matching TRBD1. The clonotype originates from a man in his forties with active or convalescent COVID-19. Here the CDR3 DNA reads TGTGCCAGCAGTTCCTACCCACAGGACAGGGACGACGAGCAGTACTTC. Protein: CASSSYPQDRDDEQYF.